What follows are 20 T cell receptor beta chains derived from one specimen sequenced in a study of blood T cell repertoires in COVID-19. Produced via immunoSEQ multiplex PCR; TCRdb's table is partial and in-frame only. The sample holds 210,000 or so clones, more than 80% seen once. Material: peripheral blood. Receptor source: an elderly woman with COVID-19, enrolled during active disease.

The chain carries TRBV7-2 and TRBJ2-2; D possibly corresponds to TRBD1 (7 bases). V was trimmed by 0 bases and J by 2 bases, leaving 22 bases between them. This CDR3 region has 20 residues. The germline gives CDR1 SGHTA, CDR2 FQGNSA. For the CDR3, the DNA is TGTGCCAGCAGCTTAGCCGGGAGTTCCCGCGGGACAGATAACACCGGGGAGCTGTTTTTT. Protein: CASSLAGSSRGTDNTGELFF.

The genes are TRBV7-2 and TRBJ1-2; 9 bases map to TRBD1. Germline lookup yields CDR1 SGHTA and CDR2 FQGNSA. The length of the CDR3 is 15 residues. J gave up 14 bases and V 4 bases, and 17 bases lay outside the gene matches. CDR3 in amino acids: CASSSPGTGWVGATF. The CDR3 region has the DNA TGTGCCAGCAGCTCCCCCGGGACAGGGTGGGTCGGGGCAACCTTC.

The V gene is TRBV21-1, the J gene TRBJ2-2; the table names TRBD2, a call not compared with the DNA. TRBV21-1 is a documented pseudogene. This CDR3 is 17 amino acids long. CDR3 sequence (DNA): TGTGCCAGCAGCAAGGGTTGGCTAGCGGGGGACACCGGGGAGCTGTTTTTT. Its translation is CASSKGWLAGDTGELFF.

This chain joins TRBV19 and TRBJ1-2; a possible D gene is TRBD1 (5 bases). Germline V CDR1 and CDR2: LNHDA, SQIVND (reference sequence). Trimming stripped 11 bases from V and 2 bases from J, with 9 bases between. The CDR3 sequence is 11 residues long. The chain's CDR3 is CAVGRNYGYTF. The CDR3 DNA follows: TGTGCCGTGGGGCGGAACTATGGCTACACCTTC.

The gene calls are TRBV2 and TRBJ1-1; 7 bases match TRBD1. Germline V gene data show CDR1 as SNHLY and CDR2 as FYNNEI. This CDR3 has 15 amino acids. V trimming: 6 bases; J trimming: 3 bases; junction bases outside the gene matches: 10. CDR3 DNA: TGTGCCAGCAGACCGACAGGGAACGAGTACACTGAAGCTTTCTTT. Translated: CASRPTGNEYTEAFF.

This clone was recorded a few times. The rearrangement links TRBV5-8 to TRBJ1-3; TRBD1 might be the D (6 bases). The CDR3 is 15 residues long. Looked up from germline, CDR1 is SGHTS and CDR2 is YDEGEE. Trimming left V 3 bases short and J 4 bases short, with 14 bases between. This chain's CDR3 is CASSSSGTKGNTIYF. The CDR3 DNA sequence: TGTGCCAGCAGCTCGTCCGGGACAAAAGGAAACACCATATATTTT.

V is TRBV6-5 and J is TRBJ2-4; 8 nucleotides line up with TRBD2. The CDR3 has 12 residues. V lost 4 bases to trimming and J lost 11 bases; unmatched junction nucleotides: 4. The germline gives CDR1 MNHEY, CDR2 SVGAGI. This CDR3 is CASSSPSGLQYF. The CDR3 DNA is TGTGCCAGCAGTTCCCCTAGCGGGCTTCAGTACTTC.

The chain uses TRBV29-1 and TRBJ1-1, with a weak D call TRBD1 (5 bases). CDR3 length: 19 residues. Germline V gene sequence: CDR1 SQVTM, CDR2 ANQGSEA. Trimming cost V 6 bases and J 2 bases, with 31 bases left between them. CDR3: CSVRSPLLRQSQDNTEAFF. The CDR3 DNA is TGCAGCGTCCGAAGCCCCCTCCTACGACAGTCCCAAGACAACACTGAAGCTTTCTTT.

This clone was observed once. The rearrangement links TRBV5-4 to TRBJ1-6; tentative D call: TRBD1 (6 bases). The CDR3 totals 14 residues. Looked up from germline, CDR1 is SGHNT and CDR2 is YYREEE (reference sequence). Trimming stripped 2 bases from V and 10 bases from J, with 13 bases between. The CDR3 reads CASSLGGDESPLHF. Written as DNA, the CDR3 is TGTGCCAGCAGCTTAGGGGGGGACGAATCACCCCTCCACTTT.

The CDR3 region has the DNA TGTGCCAGCAGCTTAAGCCGGGTGGGGGGGCAGAACACTGAAGCTTTCTTT. This gives the protein CASSLSRVGGQNTEAFF. This rearrangement joins TRBV11-2 to TRBJ1-1; D perhaps matches TRBD1 (6 bases). Germline V CDR1 and CDR2: SGHAT, FQNNGV. The ends were cut back, 2 bases at V and 1 base at J, with 17 bases in the middle. CDR3 size: 17 residues.

This clone came up once. The chain carries TRBV5-4 and TRBJ2-7; 12 bases match TRBD2. The V gene's germline CDR1 is SGHNT and CDR2 YYREEE (reference sequence). V trimming: 4 bases; J trimming: 2 bases; junction bases outside the gene matches: 7. The CDR3 is 16 residues long. CDR3 protein: CASSSTSGRIPYEQYF. In nucleotides, the CDR3 is TGTGCCAGCAGCAGCACTAGCGGGAGGATCCCCTACGAGCAGTACTTC.

V usage is TRBV18 and J usage is TRBJ1-5; 7 bases fit TRBD1. Germline-derived CDR1 and CDR2 are KGHSH and LQKENI. With V trimmed by 3 bases and J by 0 bases, 5 bases remained unmatched. This CDR3 is 16 amino acids long. Here the CDR3 reads CASSPDRAYSNQPQHF. The CDR3 coding sequence is TGTGCCAGCTCACCCGACAGGGCCTATAGCAATCAGCCCCAGCATTTT.

The chain joins TRBV28 to TRBJ1-5; D unclear. Germline-derived CDR1 and CDR2 are MDHEN and SYDVKM. Trimming pared 6 bases from V and 3 bases from J, leaving 12 bases between. This CDR3 has 14 amino acids. CDR3 region: CASSVGLNNQPQHF. In nucleotides, the CDR3 is TGTGCCAGCAGCGTCGGACTTAACAATCAGCCCCAGCATTTT.

This chain connects TRBV29-1 to TRBJ1-1, with TRBD1 matching 7 bases. Germline lookup yields CDR1 SQVTM and CDR2 ANQGSEA. V was pared by 6 bases and J by 4 bases, with 8 bases of the junction left unmatched. The CDR3 is 13 amino acids. CDR3 coding DNA: TGCAGCGTGCACAGGGGAAGAGGCACTGAAGCTTTCTTT. Protein sequence: CSVHRGRGTEAFF.

The chain links TRBV5-1 to TRBJ1-1; D perhaps matches TRBD1 (5 bases). Between the trimmed V and J ends, which lost 7 bases and 0 bases, there was a span of 13 bases. This CDR3 has 14 amino acids. The germline CDR1 and CDR2 sequences are SGHRS and YFSETQ. Here the CDR3 reads CASLVGGVNTEAFF. CDR3 nucleotides: TGCGCCAGCCTCGTGGGAGGGGTGAACACTGAAGCTTTCTTT. Complete variable domain (other parts from reference TRBV5-1 and TRBJ1-1): KAGVTQTPRYLIKTRGQQVTLSCSPISGHRSVSWYQQTPGQGLQFLFEYFSETQRNKGNFPGRFSGRQFSNSRSEMNVSTLELGDSALYLCASLVGGVNTEAFFGQGTRLTVV.

The chain recombines TRBV6-5 with TRBJ2-2, with 10 bases aligning to TRBD2. The germline V gene encodes CDR1 MNHEY and CDR2 SVGAGI. This CDR3 is built from 15 residues. The trim removed 5 bases at V and 4 bases at J, leaving 4 bases unmatched. The CDR3 region has the DNA TGTGCCAGCAGTACCCTAGCGGGAGTCACCGGGGAGCTGTTTTTT. Its translation is CASSTLAGVTGELFF.

V usage is TRBV18 and J usage is TRBJ2-5; D unresolved. From germline, CDR1 is KGHSH and CDR2 LQKENI. The V end was cut by 2 bases, the J end by 0 bases, with 31 bases between. CDR3 length: 22 amino acids. Here the CDR3 reads CASSPMGLRHANPSPYQETQYF. The CDR3 nucleotides are TGTGCCAGCTCACCAATGGGCTTGAGACATGCGAACCCATCCCCCTACCAAGAGACCCAGTACTTC.

J is TRBJ1-4 and V is TRBV19; D may be TRBD1 (6 bases). The V gene lost 7 bases and the J gene lost 10 bases, with 19 bases spanning the gap. The CDR3 is 14 residues long. CDR1 is LNHDA and CDR2 is SQIVND in the germline V gene (reference sequence). Written as DNA, the CDR3 is TGTGCCAGTATCTCGACAGGCCGAGTCGGAAAACTGTTTTTT. Protein product: CASISTGRVGKLFF.

The chain is built from TRBV5-1 and TRBJ1-3, with 8 bases matching TRBD1. This CDR3 region has 16 residues. The ends lost 3 bases at V and 4 bases at J; junction bases unmatched: 9. Germline-derived CDR1 and CDR2 are SGHRS and YFSETQ. The CDR3 region has the DNA TGCGCCAGCAGCTGGACCCCAGGGGGCACAGGAAACACCATATATTTT. This encodes CASSWTPGGTGNTIYF.

This sequence joins TRBV18 and TRBJ2-3; 10 nucleotides align to TRBD2. Germline V gene data show CDR1 as KGHSH and CDR2 as LQKENI. This CDR3 comprises 15 residues. The V and J ends lost 3 bases and 5 bases, in that order; junction bases with no gene match: 5. This chain's CDR3 is CASSPGLAGEDTQYF. Written as DNA, the CDR3 is TGTGCCAGCTCACCGGGCCTAGCGGGAGAAGATACGCAGTATTTT.